A selection of T cell receptor beta chains follows, all from one sample in a study of CD8 T cells in ankylosing spondylitis. MiXCR was run by TCRdb on the 5' RACE reads, yielding one entry per CDR3 protein. Among 100,000 or so distinct CDR3 sequences listed, more than 20% were seen once. Sequencing was performed on synovial fluid, either unsorted or a sorted T cell fraction (not recorded which). The source is a male donor with ankylosing spondylitis. CDR3s leave out the opening cysteine and the closing phenylalanine or tryptophan. Where a row states a size, it is once, few, many or the class of an expanded clone; other rows omit it.

TRBJ2-3 TRBV29-1 many SVVEVDTQY
TRBJ1-2 TRBV12-3/TRBV12-4 few ASSWAENYGYT
TRBJ2-3 TRBV12-3/TRBV12-4 few ASSPLAVTDTQY
TRBJ1-3 TRBV3-1 few ASSQDPGAGTIY
TRBJ1-4 TRBV6-5 once ASRYSMVNRNEKLF
TRBJ2-5 TRBV5-1 few ASSQQETQY
TRBJ2-1 TRBV10-3 - ATGRGGTSYNEQF
TRBJ2-1 TRBV12-3/TRBV12-4 many ASSLSYDNEQF
TRBJ1-6 TRBV4-2 - ASSQEEGGNSPLH
TRBJ1-1 TRBV7-9 many ASSLRDRVTEAF
TRBJ2-2 TRBV6-1 - ASRQEGYSGELF
TRBJ2-1 TRBV7-2 - ASSLPSGAYNEQF
TRBJ2-5 TRBV5-1 - ASSLGRGTREQETQY
TRBJ2-1 TRBV10-1 few ASSERVSGINEQF
TRBJ1-2 TRBV4-1 many ASSPDRYGYT
TRBJ1-2 TRBV20-1 - SAPKGGTAPNYGYT